One T cell receptor beta chain is described in this entry. No antigen is known for it. No clone much larger than this one lies a single base away; base qualities are absent. The sample is drawn from a study of blood T cell repertoires in COVID-19 (dated by TCRdb to the early 2020s). About the study as a whole: Collaborator samples came from the United States, Italy and Spain and covered acute and convalescent phases of COVID-19. HLA class I and class II types, where available, came from metadata supplied by the sample provider rather than from assay-based typing. The dataset comprised deeply sampled blood TCRbeta repertoires from subjects exposed to, actively infected with, or recovered from COVID-19. The prospective study material was composed of cDNA or gDNA derived from T cells, B-cell-depleted T cells, or PBMCs. Sample metadata almost always included a de-identified subject ID, COVID-19 status, age in years and sex. The samples were drawn from the first 160 participants of the ongoing ImmuneRACE study and from about 1,200 subjects provided by 6 global collaborators. The repertoires were released in a freely available public database meant as a resource for research on the immune response to SARS-CoV-2.

The collaborating institutions used their own protocols to collect whole blood in K2EDTA tubes. For TCRbeta analysis, collaborator samples were shipped as frozen whole blood, as isolated PBMCs, or as DNA extracted from either sample type. The CDR3 runs 15 amino acids, cysteine and phenylalanine included. The DNA shown is the 45-base CDR3, in frame from base 1. Trimming removed 1 base from V and 3 bases from J; the gene matches leave 5 bases unexplained. Taken from the germline V gene, the CDR1 and CDR2 loops are KGHSH and LQKENI. The paper's findings and limits, for the study overall: The quantity of clinical and demographic metadata differed by source and by participant and was supplied without curation.

TCRbeta CDR3 regions were amplified from genomic DNA by means of the immunoSEQ Assay, a bias-controlled multiplex PCR. The paper's data handling went like this. Nucleated cell counts per sample were estimated from amplification of reference gene primers within the assay. To quantify the absolute abundance of each unique TCRbeta CDR3 rearrangement, sequence reads were collapsed and filtered. Productive Simpson clonality was computed per sample as the square root of Simpson's diversity index over productive rearrangements. TCRdb carries this immuneACCESS record with in-frame sequences only. Its versions omit some clonotypes, under half of them owing to an unresolved V gene in the studies checked, with the rest unexplained. From that table come the V and J calls and clone size; the DNA was used to work out D and trimming. Within this sample are about 46,000 clones, with about nine tenths of them counted one time only. Together, the top ten hold 15% to 20% of the sample.

The source of this sequence is a man in his fifties or sixties with active or convalescent COVID-19. The rearrangement joined TRBV18 to TRBJ2-5, and TRBD1 matches 7 of the central bases. The source material was peripheral blood. The CDR3 reads as follows: CASSPLGTEKETQYF. The DNA is as follows: TGTGCCAGCTCACCACTAGGGACAGAAAAAGAGACCCAGTACTTC.